Below, 2 T cell receptor beta chains from the same sample are listed, as sequenced in a study of CD8+ T cells in alopecia areata. Following extraction, RNA underwent reverse transcription to cDNA, which served as the sequencing template. TCRdb keeps only in-frame clones here, not all; method: immunoSEQ multiplex PCR. The sample includes approximately 100,000 clones, just under 60% of them seen just once. The treatment here: oral pan-JAK inhibitor, 5-10 mg twice daily. The starting material was CD8+ T cells sorted from blood, obtained between weeks 55 and 65, from a patient treated with tofacitinib. These receptors were collected from a human donor with alopecia areata.

V is TRBV2 and J is TRBJ1-1, with 7 positions matching TRBD1. Germline CDR1 and CDR2: SNHLY and FYNNEI. Trimming cost V 7 bases and J 4 bases; bases outside gene matches: 9. This CDR3 is built from 14 residues. CDR3 sequence: CASIAGTASTEAFF. The CDR3 coding sequence is TGTGCCAGCATTGCCGGGACAGCCTCCACTGAAGCTTTCTTT.

The genes are TRBV9 and TRBJ2-3; D gene ambiguous. Trimming removed 3 bases from V and 6 bases from J, with 11 bases in between. CDR1 is SGDLS and CDR2 is YYNGEE in the germline V gene. The CDR3 runs 13 residues. The chain's CDR3 is CASSETSSDTQYF. For the CDR3, the DNA is TGTGCCAGCAGCGAGACTTCTTCCGATACGCAGTATTTT.